These 21 T cell receptor beta chains were all obtained from the same sample, sequenced in a study of regulatory and conventional T cells in RAG deficiency. Produced via immunoSEQ multiplex PCR; TCRdb's table is partial and in-frame only. The data contain tens of thousands of clones, 75% to 95% of them singletons. Regulatory T cells were sorted from blood as CD4+ CD25-high CD127-low cells. This sample also appeared in a second study, on regulatory T cells. From that report: Amplification used 52 TRBV primers and 13 TRBJ primers.

Sequenced sample: Tregs sorted from blood. Receptors originate from a human donor in good health.

V and J are TRBV5-6 and TRBJ2-5; 7 bases are a match to TRBD2. The CDR3 runs 13 residues. Germline V lookup: CDR1 SGHDT, CDR2 YYEEEE. The V gene end was trimmed by 0 bases and the J gene end by 4 bases; junction bases not matched to a gene: 0. The CDR3 spells CASSLAGGETQYF. For the CDR3, the DNA is TGTGCCAGCAGCTTGGCGGGGGGAGAGACCCAGTACTTC.

The chain links TRBV7-9 to TRBJ1-3, with D unresolved. This CDR3 region has 13 residues. Germline V gives CDR1 SEHNR, CDR2 FQNEAQ (reference sequence). V dropped 9 bases and J dropped 4 bases, with 13 bases sitting between them. For the CDR3, the DNA is TGTGCCAGGGGAAATAAGGCAGGAAACACCATATATTTT. This encodes CARGNKAGNTIYF.

The V gene is TRBV25-1, the J gene TRBJ1-1; no reliable D call. V lost 3 bases to trimming and J lost 2 bases, with 4 bases between them. The CDR3 has 12 amino acids. Germline V gene sequence: CDR1 MGHDK, CDR2 SYGVNS. This chain's CDR3 is CASSETNTEAFF. For the CDR3, the DNA is TGTGCCAGCAGTGAGACCAACACTGAAGCTTTCTTT.

V is TRBV5-4 and J is TRBJ2-1; D is perhaps TRBD2 (5 bases). CDR3 length equals 14 residues. Trimming took 0 bases from V and 5 from J, leaving 9 bases between them. CDR1 is SGHNT, CDR2 YYREEE, per germline (reference sequence). CDR3 region: CASSLAGRDNEQFF. CDR3 nucleotides: TGTGCCAGCAGCTTGGCTGGGAGAGACAATGAGCAGTTCTTC.

This clone was found once. The chain uses TRBV18 and TRBJ2-2; D possibly uses TRBD1 or TRBD2 (5 bases each). Trimming stripped 3 bases from V and 7 bases from J, with 18 bases between. Germline lookup yields CDR1 KGHSH and CDR2 LQKENI. The CDR3 is 16 amino acids. CDR3 loop: CASSPHPQGASGELFF. The CDR3 coding sequence is TGTGCCAGCTCACCCCACCCCCAGGGAGCGAGCGGGGAGCTGTTTTTT. Together with reference TRBV18 and TRBJ2-2, the CDR3 gives the full variable domain: NAGVMQNPRHLVRRRGQEARLRCSPMKGHSHVYWYRQLPEEGLKFMVYLQKENIIDESGMPKERFSAEFPKEGPSILRIQQVVRGDSAAYFCASSPHPQGASGELFFGEGSRLTVL.

There are a few counts of this clone. This chain connects TRBV13 to TRBJ2-7; D unresolved. Germline V CDR1 and CDR2: PRHDT, FYEKMQ (reference sequence). CDR3 length: 14 amino acids. Trimming pared 5 bases from V and 6 bases from J, leaving 17 bases between. The CDR3 bases are TGTGCCAGCAGCCTCTGGGTCCTTGGCGGCGAGCAGTACTTC. Translation: CASSLWVLGGEQYF.

This clone is a singleton in its sample. The J gene is TRBJ1-2, the V gene TRBV5-4; possibly TRBD1 for D (5 bases). CDR3 length equals 16 residues. Trimming shortened V by 2 bases and J by 3 bases, and 17 bases separated the two germline ends. The germline V gene has CDR1 SGHNT and CDR2 YYREEE (reference sequence). As DNA, the CDR3 is TGTGCCAGCAGCTTACTAGAGGGACGCCTTGACTATGGCTACACCTTC. Translation gives CASSLLEGRLDYGYTF.

The CDR3 protein is CASSFGPALAKNIQYF. Here the CDR3 DNA reads TGTGCCAGCAGTTTTGGCCCGGCCCTAGCCAAAAACATTCAGTACTTC. This sequence joins TRBV28 and TRBJ2-4; no reliable D call. Germline loops: CDR1 MDHEN, CDR2 SYDVKM. There are 16 residues in the CDR3. V shed 3 bases and J shed 0 bases, with 12 bases lying between them.

The chain carries TRBV30 and TRBJ1-6; 9 positions match TRBD1. CDR3 size: 17 residues. Germline V gives CDR1 GTSNPN, CDR2 SVGIG (reference sequence). Trimming removed 0 bases from V and 0 bases from J; junction bases left unmatched: 3. CDR3 sequence reads: CAWSVGQGSSYNSPLHF. Written as DNA, the CDR3 is TGTGCCTGGAGTGTCGGACAGGGGAGCTCCTATAATTCACCCCTCCACTTT.

The gene calls are TRBV7-2 and TRBJ2-1; the match to TRBD2 covers 9 bases. The CDR3 covers 18 residues. The V segment lost 5 bases and the J segment 4 bases; nucleotides outside the gene matches: 15. Germline V gene sequence: CDR1 SGHTA, CDR2 FQGNSA. This CDR3 is CASSPPGGGGGIYNEQFF. As DNA, the CDR3 is TGTGCCAGCAGCCCGCCGGGGGGCGGGGGGGGAATTTACAATGAGCAGTTCTTC.

This chain uses TRBV7-3 with TRBJ2-3; no firm D call. This CDR3 comprises 13 residues. Trimming pared 4 bases from V and 4 bases from J, leaving 9 bases between. The germline gives CDR1 SGHTA, CDR2 FQGTGA. CDR3 residues: CASSSFFPDTQYF. In DNA, the CDR3 is TGTGCCAGCAGCTCCTTTTTTCCAGATACGCAGTATTTT.

V and J are TRBV28 and TRBJ1-6; TRBD1 matches at 9 bases. CDR1 and CDR2 from the germline V gene are MDHEN and SYDVKM. The V segment lost 6 bases and the J segment 9 bases; nucleotides outside the gene matches: 9. The CDR3 spans 15 residues. Here the CDR3 DNA reads TGTGCCAGCAGCCGCCTAAGACAGGGGGGTTCACCCCTCCACTTT. Translating it yields CASSRLRQGGSPLHF.

The rearrangement uses TRBV5-1 and TRBJ2-7, with 8 bases matching TRBD2. This CDR3 is built from 15 residues. Germline V CDR1 and CDR2: SGHRS, YFSETQ. V lost 4 bases and J lost 2; bases outside the gene matches: 8. CDR3 loop: CASSLLRGGPYEQYF. The CDR3 coding sequence is TGCGCCAGCAGCCTCCTCCGGGGGGGCCCCTACGAGCAGTACTTC.

The V call is TRBV6-5, the J call TRBJ2-7, with D possibly TRBD1 on 6 matching bases. The CDR3 has 15 amino acids. V was clipped by 6 bases and J by 3 bases, with 18 bases between them. Per the germline V gene, CDR1 is MNHEY and CDR2 is SVGAGI. For the CDR3, the DNA is TGTGCCAGCAGGCCAGGGGCCTATTTCCGCTACGAGCAGTACTTC. Its translation: CASRPGAYFRYEQYF.

This rearrangement joins TRBV7-2 to TRBJ2-3; D call uncertain. V shed 3 bases and J shed 3 bases, with 19 bases lying between them. Per the germline V gene, CDR1 is SGHTA and CDR2 is FQGNSA. The CDR3 length is 17 residues. The chain's CDR3 is CASSLSPASVVTDTQYF. The CDR3 DNA sequence: TGTGCCAGCAGCTTGTCGCCTGCCAGTGTTGTTACAGATACGCAGTATTTT.

This chain uses TRBV4-1 with TRBJ1-2; D gene unclear. The CDR3 contains 15 residues. CDR1 is MGHRA and CDR2 is YSYEKL in the germline V gene. V gave up 1 base and J gave up 4 bases, with 13 bases separating them. The CDR3 sequence: CASSQAGVSFYGYTF. In DNA, the CDR3 is TGCGCCAGCAGCCAAGCCGGCGTATCCTTCTATGGCTACACCTTC.

The chain recombines TRBV23-1 with TRBJ2-7; D is perhaps TRBD1 (6 bases). TRBV23-1 counts as an open reading frame of uncertain function. Deletions cut 7 bases from V and 1 base from J, with 14 bases between. There are 14 residues in the CDR3. In DNA, the CDR3 is TGCGCCAGCACTACAGGGTTGAGGTCCTACGAGCAGTACTTC. Residues: CASTTGLRSYEQYF.

The chain employs TRBV18 and TRBJ2-1; TRBD2 agrees at 9 bases. The CDR3 length is 15 residues. Trimming at V came to 6 bases and at J to 0 bases, leaving 3 bases not matched to a gene. Germline loops: CDR1 KGHSH, CDR2 LQKENI. CDR3 region: CASSPSGNSYNEQFF. The CDR3 nucleotides read TGTGCCAGCTCTCCTAGCGGGAACTCCTACAATGAGCAGTTCTTC.

This sequence joins TRBV4-2 and TRBJ2-2; 10 nucleotides agree with TRBD2. With V trimmed by 4 bases and J by 4 bases, 3 bases remained unmatched. CDR3 length: 15 residues. The germline V gene encodes CDR1 LGHNA and CDR2 YNFKEQ. CDR3 bases: TGTGCCAGCAGCCGACGGACTAGCGGCACCGGGGAGCTGTTTTTT. This sequence encodes CASSRRTSGTGELFF.

The chain uses TRBV5-1 and TRBJ2-1, with D perhaps TRBD2 (5 bases). Looked up from germline, CDR1 is SGHRS and CDR2 is YFSETQ. The CDR3 sequence is 12 residues long. The ends were cut back, 3 bases at V and 9 bases at J, with 10 bases in the middle. The CDR3 DNA reads TGCGCCAGCAGCTCGGAGGTGGGTGAGCAGTTCTTC. This codes for CASSSEVGEQFF.

The V and J genes are TRBV5-1 and TRBJ2-7; 11 bases agree with TRBD2. From germline, CDR1 is SGHRS and CDR2 YFSETQ. V shed 5 bases and J 4 bases; nucleotides not matched to a gene: 5. The CDR3 covers 14 residues. The CDR3 protein is CASRIAGGPYEQYF. CDR3 DNA: TGCGCCAGCAGAATAGCGGGGGGGCCTTACGAGCAGTACTTC. Complete variable domain (other parts from reference TRBV5-1 and TRBJ2-7): KAGVTQTPRYLIKTRGQQVTLSCSPISGHRSVSWYQQTPGQGLQFLFEYFSETQRNKGNFPGRFSGRQFSNSRSEMNVSTLELGDSALYLCASRIAGGPYEQYFGPGTRLTVT.